This T cell receptor (beta chain) derives from a study of cytomegalovirus exposure and HLA in healthy donors. General study findings and limits: The study designated fewer than 200 TCR beta chains cytomegalovirus-associated. Later analysis demonstrated an association between a missense DCLRE1C variant and TCR beta V- and J-gene trimming. About 90% or about 30% of the time was how often most TCR beta V segments were productive, according to an earlier analysis. Presence/absence analyses supposed approximately even sequencing depth among donors.

In germline, CDR1 is LNHDA, CDR2 SQIVND (reference sequence). This CDR3 comprises 12 residues. V gave up 10 bases and J gave up 9 bases; unmatched junction bases: 2. Comment on this clone: The antigen is not known.

PCR primers comprised 60 Vbeta and 13 Jbeta primers. TCRdb keeps only in-frame clones here, not all; method: immunoSEQ multiplex PCR. The specimen's table records 100,000 to 150,000 clones. The V call is TRBV19, the J call TRBJ2-1, with 14 positions matching TRBD2. This receptor was taken from a man between 18 and 29 years old in good health and CMV-seronegative. Sequencing was done on a sample of PBMCs. CDR3 sequence reads: CATGLAGGEQFF. The CDR3, as DNA: TGTGCCACAGGACTAGCGGGAGGTGAGCAGTTCTTC.